This TCR beta chain was retrieved from a study of T cell responses to AZD1222 COVID-19 vaccine. Notes on the study in general: Spike regions recognized by vaccine-associated CD4 TCRs spanned the protein, led by 160-218 and 743-854. Repertoire sampling occurred only after the peak T cell response. Two doses of AZD1222 preceded a rise in Spike-specific TCR breadth and depth. Clonal diversity was possibly underestimated, and white British individuals and females predominated among donors.

Turning to this clone: Its antigen is as yet unknown.

Trimming left V 1 base short and J 4 bases short, with 5 bases between. Per germline, CDR1 SGHDN and CDR2 FVKESK. The CDR3 sequence is 12 residues long. TCRdb's copy holds only in-frame clones and misses some; the assay was immunoSEQ multiplex PCR. The repertoire holds 140,000 to 150,000 clones, with roughly 92% as singletons. Sequenced material: peripheral blood, taken on day 0 of AZD1222 vaccination. This rearrangement joins TRBV14 to TRBJ2-7; D remains unclear. The TCR was taken from an adult in good health. In DNA form, the CDR3 reads TGTGCCAGCAGCCAAGGAATGTACGAGCAGTACTTC. Protein sequence: CASSQGMYEQYF.